The clone carrying this TCR beta chain was recorded a few times. Trimming took 4 bases from V and 10 from J; bases not matched to a gene: 7. Germline values: CDR1 SGHTA, CDR2 FQGTGA. The CDR3 loop spans 15 amino acids. Expressed TCRB transcripts were sequenced, since all the RNA that had been isolated was reverse transcribed. Method: immunoSEQ multiplex PCR; TCRdb's copy keeps in-frame clones and lacks some. The repertoire holds approximately 300,000 clones, with around 10% as singletons. The data are from a study of beta chain features in type 1 diabetes. This TCR was recovered from a woman in her twenties or thirties in good health. The chain uses TRBV7-3 and TRBJ2-1; TRBD2 agrees at 13 bases. Sequences were obtained from naive CD4+ T cells from blood. CDR3: CASSYSGTSGTEQFF. The DNA for the CDR3 is TGTGCCAGCAGCTACTCCGGGACTAGCGGGACAGAGCAGTTCTTC. The full variable domain, with the rest looked up from reference TRBV7-3 and TRBJ2-1, is GAGVSQTPSNKVTEKGKYVELRCDPISGHTALYWYRQSLGQGPEFLIYFQGTGAADDSGLPNDRFFAVRPEGSVSTLKIQRTERGDSAVYLCASSYSGTSGTEQFFGPGTRLTVL.